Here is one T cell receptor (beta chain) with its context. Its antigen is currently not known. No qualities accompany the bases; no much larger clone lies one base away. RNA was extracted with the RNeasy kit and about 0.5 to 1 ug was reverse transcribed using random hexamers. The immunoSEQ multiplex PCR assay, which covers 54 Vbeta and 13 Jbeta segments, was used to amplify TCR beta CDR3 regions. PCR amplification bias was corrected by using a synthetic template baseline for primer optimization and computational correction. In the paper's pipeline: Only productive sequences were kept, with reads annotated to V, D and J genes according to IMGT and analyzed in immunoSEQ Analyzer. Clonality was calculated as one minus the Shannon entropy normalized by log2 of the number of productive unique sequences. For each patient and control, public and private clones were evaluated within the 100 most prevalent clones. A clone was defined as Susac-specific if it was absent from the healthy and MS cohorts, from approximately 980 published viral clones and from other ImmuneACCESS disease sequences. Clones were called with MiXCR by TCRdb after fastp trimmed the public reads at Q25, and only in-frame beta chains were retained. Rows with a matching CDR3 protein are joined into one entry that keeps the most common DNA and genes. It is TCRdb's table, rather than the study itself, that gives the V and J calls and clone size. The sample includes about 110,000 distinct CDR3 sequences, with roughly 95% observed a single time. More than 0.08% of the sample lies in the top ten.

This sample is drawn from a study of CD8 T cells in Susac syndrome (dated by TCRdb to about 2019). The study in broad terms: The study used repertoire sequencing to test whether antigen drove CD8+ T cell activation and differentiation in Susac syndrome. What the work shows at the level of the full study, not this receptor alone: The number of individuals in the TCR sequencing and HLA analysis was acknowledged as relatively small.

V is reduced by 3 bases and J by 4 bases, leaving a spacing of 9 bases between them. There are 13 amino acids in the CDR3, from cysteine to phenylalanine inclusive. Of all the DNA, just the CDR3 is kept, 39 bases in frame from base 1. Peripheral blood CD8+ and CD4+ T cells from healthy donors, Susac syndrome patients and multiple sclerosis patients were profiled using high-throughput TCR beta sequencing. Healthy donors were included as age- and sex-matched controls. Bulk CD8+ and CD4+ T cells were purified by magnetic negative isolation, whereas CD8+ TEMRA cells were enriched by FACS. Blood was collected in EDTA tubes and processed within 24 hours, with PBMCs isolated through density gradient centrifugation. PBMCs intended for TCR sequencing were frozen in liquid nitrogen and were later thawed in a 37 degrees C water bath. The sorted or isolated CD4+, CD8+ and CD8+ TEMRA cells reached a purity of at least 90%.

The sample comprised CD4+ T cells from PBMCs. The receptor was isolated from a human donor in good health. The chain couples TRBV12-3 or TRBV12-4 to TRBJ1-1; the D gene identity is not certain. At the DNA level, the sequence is TGTGCCAGCAGTTTTTCGGGGTTCACTGAAGCTTTCTTT. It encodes CASSFSGFTEAFF.